Listed below are T cell receptor beta chains from one sample, sequenced in a study of cytomegalovirus exposure and HLA in healthy donors. The data were produced by immunoSEQ multiplex PCR, yet TCRdb's version contains in-frame clones alone and is incomplete. The table shows about 160,000 clones, with about 79% occurring only once. The specimen sequenced was PBMCs. The receptors come from a man aged 50 or older in good health and CMV-seropositive. Both conserved end residues are part of each CDR3. Each record gives: J gene, V gene, CDR3 protein.

>TRBJ2-5|TRBV10-1
CASSESASDETQYF
>TRBJ1-4|TRBV5-1
CASSRTGDEKLVF
>TRBJ2-3|TRBV7-9
CASSSREDHTDTQYF
>TRBJ2-3|TRBV7-9
CASSPGTRTTDTQYF
>TRBJ1-4|TRBV18
CASSPKGGDGKLFF
>TRBJ1-2|TRBV4-1
CASSQEGPQGGYTF
>TRBJ1-1|TRBV6-1
CASSRVSRDSEAFF
>TRBJ2-5|TRBV18
CASSGTVQETQYF
>TRBJ2-2|TRBV7-3
CASSTGGRNTGELFF
>TRBJ2-1|TRBV7-3
CASSLRASGKNEQFF
>TRBJ1-2|TRBV27
CASSLHRSRDGGYTF
>TRBJ2-5|TRBV7-2
CASSFGTSGSQETQYF